The next 15 T cell receptor beta chains were all read from a single sample in a study of patients and donors after allogeneic stem cell transplantation. MiXCR, applied by TCRdb to the RT-PCR reads, yields one record per CDR3 protein. The repertoire consists of around 23,000 distinct CDR3 sequences, with 25% to 30% occurring once and the leading ten covering 48%. Sequencing input: blood, either unsorted or a sorted T cell fraction (not recorded which). Receptors were obtained from a human donor who was either an allogeneic HSCT recipient or a stem cell or donor lymphocyte infusion donor (not recorded which). It is not recorded whose cells these are; they may come from a transplant donor.

This clonotype appeared a few times. V usage is TRBV24-1 and J usage is TRBJ1-2; tentatively, D is TRBD1 (6 bases). V lost 6 bases, J lost 5 bases, and 12 bases lay in between. CDR1 and CDR2 from the germline V gene are KGHDR and SFDVKD. The CDR3 is made up of 13 amino acids. The CDR3 is CATSLGGAYGYTF. CDR3 bases: TGTGCCACCAGTCTAGGGGGGGCTTATGGCTACACCTTC.

This chain connects TRBV12-3 or TRBV12-4 to TRBJ1-2; TRBD1 is a possible D gene (5 bases). The V gene lost 2 bases and the J gene lost 5 bases, with 15 bases spanning the gap. CDR3 length equals 15 residues. CDR3 nucleotide sequence: TGTGCCAGCAGTTTAAACGGGGGTGGTTTTTATGGCTACACCTTC. Protein product: CASSLNGGGFYGYTF.

This clonotype appeared a few times. V and J are TRBV5-1 and TRBJ1-6, with D perhaps matching TRBD1 (6 bases). This CDR3 region has 15 residues. Germline lookup yields CDR1 SGHRS and CDR2 YFSETQ. V was pared by 1 base and J by 9 bases, with 14 bases between. This CDR3 reads CASSLWTAGGSPLHF. The CDR3 nucleotides read TGCGCCAGCAGCTTGTGGACAGCTGGGGGTTCACCCCTCCACTTT.

The V gene is TRBV6-5, the J gene TRBJ1-1; 8 bases line up with TRBD1. V gave up 7 bases and J gave up 1 base; unmatched junction bases: 5. The CDR3 covers 14 residues. Germline V gene lookup returns CDR1 MNHEY and CDR2 SVGAGI. CDR3 region: CASTRGPSNTEAFF. The DNA of the CDR3 is TGTGCCAGCACCAGGGGGCCTTCGAACACTGAAGCTTTCTTT.

This clonotype was seen repeatedly, ten times or more. This chain links TRBV20-1 with TRBJ2-7, with D possibly matching TRBD1 (5 bases). Germline CDR1 is DFQATT and CDR2 is SNEGSKA (reference sequence). This CDR3 region has 12 residues. V was trimmed by 7 bases and J by 6 bases, leaving 16 bases between them. The CDR3 sequence is CSVKERGLEQYV. The CDR3 DNA is TGCAGTGTCAAGGAAAGGGGTCTCGAGCAGTACGTC.

This chain connects TRBV12-3 or TRBV12-4 to TRBJ1-1, with 9 bases that match TRBD1. After removal of 5 bases from V and 4 bases from J, the junction contained 5 bases not matched to a gene. The CDR3 covers 14 residues. The CDR3 DNA reads TGTGCCAGCAGTCCCAACAGGGGGCCCACTGAAGCTTTCTTT. Translated: CASSPNRGPTEAFF.

This clonotype was counted a few times. The chain is built from TRBV6-6 and TRBJ2-5, with 13 bases matching TRBD2. CDR3 length: 15 amino acids. The V and J ends lost 7 bases and 5 bases, in that order; junction bases with no gene match: 7. The germline V gene has CDR1 MNHNY and CDR2 SVGAGI (reference sequence). CDR3 DNA: TGTGCCAGCACTAAGGGACTAGCGGGGAGTGAGACCCAGTACTTC. This translates into CASTKGLAGSETQYF.

The chain has TRBV20-1 and TRBJ1-6; D not resolved. The germline CDR1 and CDR2 sequences are DFQATT and SNEGSKA (reference sequence). This CDR3 contains 13 residues. The V gene lost 4 bases and the J gene lost 9 bases, with 13 bases spanning the gap. CDR3 sequence reads: CSAITTAGSPLHF. The CDR3 nucleotides are TGCAGTGCTATTACCACCGCGGGTTCACCCCTCCACTTT.

The chain recombines TRBV5-1 with TRBJ2-3; tentatively, D is TRBD1 (6 bases). The V end lost 3 bases, the J end lost 0 bases, and 14 bases lay between the germline ends. There are 16 residues in the CDR3. Germline V gene sequence: CDR1 SGHRS, CDR2 YFSETQ. CDR3 sequence reads: CASSSRTASSTDTQYF. CDR3 in DNA: TGCGCCAGCAGCTCCCGGACAGCATCTAGCACAGATACGCAGTATTTT.

This clonotype has just a few counts. The chain links TRBV7-2 to TRBJ1-4; a weak D match, TRBD1 (6 bases). Trimming took 2 bases from V and 7 from J, leaving 20 bases between them. Per the germline V gene, CDR1 is SGHTA and CDR2 is FQGNSA. This CDR3 is built from 17 residues. Here the CDR3 reads CASSLWPRGREGEKLFF. The CDR3 DNA sequence: TGTGCCAGCAGCTTATGGCCCAGGGGCAGGGAGGGTGAAAAACTGTTTTTT.

There are a few counts of this clonotype. This chain uses TRBV5-1 with TRBJ1-1; 10 bases are shared with TRBD1. Germline V lookup: CDR1 SGHRS, CDR2 YFSETQ. The CDR3 sequence is 16 residues long. V was clipped by 3 bases and J by 7 bases; unmatched bases: 12. CDR3 amino acids: CASSSRGTGAPDEAFF. The CDR3 DNA is TGCGCCAGCAGCTCGCGGGGGACAGGGGCCCCTGATGAAGCTTTCTTT.

This clonotype was detected a few times. V is TRBV9 and J is TRBJ1-6; D not certain. This CDR3 spans 13 amino acids. The V and J ends lost 2 bases and 8 bases respectively, with 8 bases between them. Germline CDR1 and CDR2: SGDLS and YYNGEE. This CDR3 is CASSVGKHSPLHF. The CDR3 nucleotides are TGTGCCAGCAGCGTTGGCAAGCATTCACCCCTCCACTTT.

This clonotype has just a few counts. The J gene is TRBJ1-5, the V gene TRBV5-1; maybe TRBD1 (5 bases). The V gene lost 2 bases and the J gene lost 1 base, with 7 bases spanning the gap. This CDR3 is built from 14 residues. CDR1 and CDR2 from the germline V gene are SGHRS and YFSETQ. Here the CDR3 reads CASSFGDSNQPQHF. CDR3 coding DNA: TGCGCCAGCAGCTTTGGGGACAGCAATCAGCCCCAGCATTTT.

This clonotype was seen a few times. The chain carries TRBV14 and TRBJ1-2; maybe TRBD1 (6 bases). The length of the CDR3 is 14 residues. Deletions cut 2 bases from V and 2 bases from J, with 9 bases between. Germline V gene lookup returns CDR1 SGHDN and CDR2 FVKESK. CDR3 protein: CASSQLGANYGYTF. The DNA of the CDR3 is TGTGCCAGCAGCCAACTGGGGGCGAACTATGGCTACACCTTC.

This clonotype came up a few times. The chain uses TRBV5-1 and TRBJ2-3; D is possibly TRBD2 (6 bases). V was cut by 0 bases and J by 5 bases, with 10 bases left in between. Germline CDR1 and CDR2: SGHRS and YFSETQ. CDR3 length: 14 amino acids. CDR3 in amino acids: CASSLDGRGDTQYF. The CDR3 DNA reads TGCGCCAGCAGCTTGGACGGGCGGGGAGATACGCAGTATTTT.